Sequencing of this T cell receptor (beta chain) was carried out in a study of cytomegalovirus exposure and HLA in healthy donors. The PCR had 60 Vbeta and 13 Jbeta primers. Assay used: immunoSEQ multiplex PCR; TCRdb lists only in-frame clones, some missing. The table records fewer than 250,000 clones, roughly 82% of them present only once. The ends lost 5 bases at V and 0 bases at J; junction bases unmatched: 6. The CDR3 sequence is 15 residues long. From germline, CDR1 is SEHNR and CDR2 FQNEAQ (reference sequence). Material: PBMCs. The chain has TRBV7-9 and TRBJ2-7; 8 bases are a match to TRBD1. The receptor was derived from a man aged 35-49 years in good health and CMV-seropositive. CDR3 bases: TGTGCCAGCAGCCCGGACAGGGTATACTCCTACGAGCAGTACTTC. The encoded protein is CASSPDRVYSYEQYF.